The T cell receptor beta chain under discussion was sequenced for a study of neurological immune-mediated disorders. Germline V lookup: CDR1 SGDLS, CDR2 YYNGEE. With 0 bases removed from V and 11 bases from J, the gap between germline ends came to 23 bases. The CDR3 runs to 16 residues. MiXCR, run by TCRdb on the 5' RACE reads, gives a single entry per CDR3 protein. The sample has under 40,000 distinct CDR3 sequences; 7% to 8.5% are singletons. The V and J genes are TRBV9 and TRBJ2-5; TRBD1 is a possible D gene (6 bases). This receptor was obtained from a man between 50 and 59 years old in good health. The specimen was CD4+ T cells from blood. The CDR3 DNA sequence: TGTGCCAGCAGCGTAGACCCAGTGGGAGAGGGGGTGACACAGTACTTC. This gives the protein CASSVDPVGEGVTQYF.